This T cell receptor (beta chain) is drawn from a study of vaccination and CD4 T cells after COVID-19. Details on this clonotype: As yet, its antigen is unknown.

Treatment: approximately 9-day PBMC culture with coronavirus spike peptide pools or control peptides (ViraFEST assay). Every positive PCR date fell between March and December 2020, earlier than the US Alpha, Beta and Delta variants. Study-level findings and limits: The median proportion of reactive clones detected only post-vaccination in convalescent patients was approximately 90%.

The Oncomine TCR Beta short-read assay was applied to DNA of cultured CD4+ T cells. TCRdb re-derived calls from the PCR reads in MiXCR, one entry per CDR3 protein. This repertoire shows roughly 14,000 distinct CDR3 sequences, approximately 40% found once; its top ten account for 5.6%. The ends were cut back, 5 bases at V and 8 bases at J, with 7 bases in the middle. CDR3 length: 11 amino acids. From germline, CDR1 is LGHNT and CDR2 FRNRAP. The clonotype comes from a human donor who had recovered from COVID-19. The material sequenced was CD4+ T cells from blood, cultured in vitro, taken before SARS-CoV-2 vaccination. This chain links TRBV12-5 with TRBJ1-5; D gene uncertain. The DNA of the CDR3 is TGTGCTAGTGGTCTCATGGAGCCCCAGCATTTT. Amino acids: CASGLMEPQHF.